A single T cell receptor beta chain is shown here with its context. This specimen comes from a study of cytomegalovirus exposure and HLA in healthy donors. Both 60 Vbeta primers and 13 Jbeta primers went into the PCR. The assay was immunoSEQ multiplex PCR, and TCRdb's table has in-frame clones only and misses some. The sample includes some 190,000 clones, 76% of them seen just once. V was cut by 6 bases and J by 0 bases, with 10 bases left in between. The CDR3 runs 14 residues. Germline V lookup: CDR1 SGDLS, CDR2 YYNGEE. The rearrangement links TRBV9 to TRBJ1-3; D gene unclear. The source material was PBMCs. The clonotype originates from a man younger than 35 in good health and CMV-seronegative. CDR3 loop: CASTRGSSGNTIYF. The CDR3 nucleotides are TGTGCCAGCACCCGTGGGAGCTCTGGAAACACCATATATTTT.